This TCR beta chain derives from a study of blood T cell repertoires in COVID-19. The age range of participants was 18 to 89 years, with residence in fewer than 25 US areas. Donors were grouped by their self-reported clinical history. Using immunoSEQ multiplex PCR, the repertoire was profiled, and TCRdb retains in-frame clones only, with some absent. The sample lists nearly 300,000 clones; roughly 90% were seen once. Deletions cut 6 bases from V and 6 bases from J, with 16 bases between. From germline, CDR1 is MNHEY and CDR2 SVGAGI. The CDR3 covers 14 residues. The rearrangement joins TRBV6-5 to TRBJ2-3; D is undetermined. The specimen was PBMCs or T cells enriched from blood (not recorded which). The TCR comes from a woman aged 45-59 years who had been exposed to COVID-19. The CDR3 spells CASSPSKPSDTQYF. The CDR3 region has the DNA TGTGCCAGCAGCCCCTCCAAGCCTTCGGATACGCAGTATTTT.